The next 29 T cell receptor beta chains were all read from a single sample in a study of spatial heterogeneity in lung cancer. Time point of the sample: sample taken at primary tumor resection. TCRs were sequenced from unsorted whole RNA of tumor, nontumor lung or PBMC. TCRdb processed the 5' RACE reads anew with MiXCR; each CDR3 protein has one entry. Seen here are 13,000 to 15,000 distinct CDR3 sequences, about 9.4% observed once, and the top ten hold about 28%. Sequences were derived from PBMCs, sampled at surgery. These receptors all come from a male donor with early-stage non-small cell lung cancer.

This clonotype showed up many times. V is TRBV6-2 or TRBV6-3 and J is TRBJ2-7, with D possibly called TRBD1 or TRBD2 (6 bases each). V lost 11 bases and J lost 1, with 18 bases in between. Looked up from germline, CDR1 is MNHEY and CDR2 is SVGEGT. The CDR3 is 14 residues long. CDR3 DNA sequence: TGTGCCGTCGGGGAGGCAGGGGTGTCCTACGAGCAGTACTTC. Protein product: CAVGEAGVSYEQYF.

Comment on this clonotype: A read error may be the cause here, since a much bigger clone is one base away. This chain links TRBV12-3 or TRBV12-4 with TRBJ2-5; perhaps D is TRBD1 or TRBD2 (5 bases each). The CDR3 consists of 13 residues. The V end was cut by 3 bases, the J end by 5 bases, with 10 bases between. CDR3 sequence reads: CASSFGGGETQYF. CDR3 coding DNA: TGTGCCAGCAGTTTTGGGGGTGGGGAGACCCAGTACTTC.

This clonotype is termed medium-sized (0.01 to 0.1%). This chain links TRBV6-1 with TRBJ1-4; D is possibly TRBD1 (6 bases). V shed 6 bases and J shed 0 bases, with 8 bases lying between them. From germline, CDR1 is MNHNS and CDR2 SASEGT. There are 14 residues in the CDR3. CDR3 sequence: CASSRQATNEKLFF. In DNA form, the CDR3 reads TGTGCCAGCAGCCGACAGGCAACTAATGAAAAACTGTTTTTT.

The sample holds a few counts of this clonotype. V is TRBV28 and J is TRBJ2-7, with D perhaps being TRBD1 or TRBD2 (5 bases each). The ends were cut back, 7 bases at V and 2 bases at J, with 18 bases in the middle. Germline V gives CDR1 MDHEN, CDR2 SYDVKM. The CDR3 runs to 15 residues. The CDR3 sequence is CASTRGAYATYEQYF. In DNA form, the CDR3 reads TGTGCCAGCACCCGAGGGGCATACGCCACCTACGAGCAGTACTTC.

This clonotype has at least ten counts. The chain employs TRBV6-1 and TRBJ2-2, with no clear D. The V end was cut by 6 bases, the J end by 4 bases, with 3 bases between. The V gene's germline CDR1 is MNHNS and CDR2 SASEGT. The length of the CDR3 is 11 residues. The CDR3 DNA is TGTGCCAGCAGACCCACCGGGGAGCTGTTTTTT. Amino acid sequence: CASRPTGELFF.

This clonotype was seen more than once but under ten times. The CDR3 DNA follows: TGTGCCAGCAGCCCGCTAGGAGAGACCCAGTACTTC. Its protein product is CASSPLGETQYF. V and J are TRBV7-2 and TRBJ2-5; D call uncertain. Germline CDR1 reads SGHTA; CDR2 reads FQGNSA. Trimming cost V 5 bases and J 4 bases, with 8 bases left between them. The CDR3 covers 12 residues.

This clonotype came up many times. The V and J genes are TRBV19 and TRBJ2-2; D uncertain. V was shortened by 5 bases and J by 7 bases, with 20 bases between the two germline ends. The CDR3 spans 16 residues. Per germline, CDR1 LNHDA and CDR2 SQIVND (reference sequence). CDR3 nucleotides: TGTGCCAGTAGTCACTTTTTGTTCACCATGGGCGGGGAGCTGTTTTTT. This gives the protein CASSHFLFTMGGELFF.

Ten or more counts support this clonotype. The chain recombines TRBV6-5 with TRBJ2-3; D may be TRBD1 or TRBD2 (5 bases each). The V gene's germline CDR1 is MNHEY and CDR2 SVGAGI. The CDR3 runs 14 residues. Deletions cut 5 bases from V and 4 bases from J, with 13 bases between. CDR3 in amino acids: CASSKGPTPDTQYF. In DNA, the CDR3 is TGTGCCAGCAGTAAGGGACCGACTCCAGATACGCAGTATTTT.

This clonotype was found many times. CDR3 in amino acids: CASSQDAGVTLYEQYF. As DNA, the CDR3 is TGCGCCAGCAGCCAAGATGCCGGGGTAACCCTCTACGAGCAGTACTTC. This chain connects TRBV4-3 to TRBJ2-7, with D perhaps TRBD2 (5 bases). The V end lost 0 bases, the J end lost 3 bases, and 15 bases lay between the germline ends. The CDR3 sequence is 16 residues long. Germline assignment: CDR1 LGHNA and CDR2 YSLEER.

This clonotype was counted at least ten times. The gene calls are TRBV28 and TRBJ1-1; tentatively, D is TRBD1 (5 bases). Germline values: CDR1 MDHEN, CDR2 SYDVKM. CDR3 length equals 14 residues. Trimming shortened V by 5 bases and J by 3 bases, and 13 bases separated the two germline ends. The DNA for the CDR3 is TGTGCCAGCAGTGCCACGTTAGGGGACACTGAAGCTTTCTTT. Translated, it gives CASSATLGDTEAFF.

Many counts were recorded for this clonotype. The chain employs TRBV15 and TRBJ1-4, with TRBD1 matching over 7 bases. V lost 4 bases and J lost 5; bases outside the gene matches: 7. There are 15 residues in the CDR3. Germline loops: CDR1 LNHNV, CDR2 YYDKDF (reference sequence). CDR3 sequence reads: CATSNEAGGNEKLFF. The CDR3 region has the DNA TGTGCCACCAGCAATGAAGCAGGGGGGAATGAAAAACTGTTTTTT. The variable domain in full, completed from reference TRBV15 and TRBJ1-4, reads DAMVIQNPRYQVTQFGKPVTLSCSQTLNHNVMYWYQQKSSQAPKLLFHYYDKDFNNEADTPDNFQSRRPNTSFCFLDIRSPGLGDTAMYLCATSNEAGGNEKLFFGSGTQLSVL.

At least ten counts were recorded for this clonotype. The chain uses TRBV27 and TRBJ1-5, with 7 bases matching TRBD1. Trimming removed 5 bases from V and 7 bases from J; junction bases left unmatched: 5. The CDR3 covers 13 residues. The V gene's germline CDR1 is MNHEY and CDR2 SMNVEV (reference sequence). DNA for the CDR3: TGTGCCAGCAGTACCATGACAGGGCAGCCCCAGCATTTT. Residues: CASSTMTGQPQHF.

This clonotype has a count of ten or more. This rearrangement joins TRBV7-2 to TRBJ2-2; a possible D gene is TRBD2 (5 bases). V lost 2 bases and J lost 5, with 12 bases in between. The CDR3 covers 15 residues. Germline CDR1 reads SGHTA; CDR2 reads FQGNSA. The chain's CDR3 is CASSLIGSKTGELFF. The CDR3 region has the DNA TGTGCCAGCAGCTTAATAGGGAGTAAAACCGGGGAGCTGTTTTTT. The full variable domain, rest sourced from reference TRBV7-2 and TRBJ2-2, is GAGVSQSPSNKVTEKGKDVELRCDPISGHTALYWYRQSLGQGLEFLIYFQGNSAPDKSGLPSDRFSAERTGGSVSTLTIQRTQQEDSAVYLCASSLIGSKTGELFFGEGSRLTVL.

This clonotype was detected ten times or more. This chain joins TRBV20-1 and TRBJ2-7, with D perhaps given as TRBD1 or TRBD2 (6 bases each). Germline CDR1 DFQATT, CDR2 SNEGSKA (reference sequence). This CDR3 region has 11 residues. Trimming took 7 bases from V and 6 from J, leaving 13 bases between them. The CDR3, as DNA: TGCAGTGTCGAGGGGGGACCCGAGCAGTACTTC. Translated: CSVEGGPEQYF.

This clonotype was observed at least ten times. The CDR3 reads CASTGTGYTGANVLTF. In nucleotides, the CDR3 is TGTGCCAGCACCGGGACAGGGTATACTGGGGCCAACGTCCTGACTTTC. The rearrangement joins TRBV27 to TRBJ2-6; TRBD1 aligns across 9 bases. V shed 7 bases, J shed 2 bases, and the junction held 6 bases outside the gene matches. From germline, CDR1 is MNHEY and CDR2 SMNVEV (reference sequence). The CDR3 has 16 amino acids. Full variable domain (outside the CDR3, taken from reference TRBV27 and TRBJ2-6): EAQVTQNPRYLITVTGKKLTVTCSQNMNHEYMSWYRQDPGLGLRQIYYSMNVEVTDKGDVPEGYKVSRKEKRNFPLILESPSPNQTSLYFCASTGTGYTGANVLTFGAGSRLTVL.

V is TRBV18 and J is TRBJ2-5; D is unresolved. Germline V gene lookup returns CDR1 KGHSH and CDR2 LQKENI. Between the trimmed V and J ends, which lost 1 base and 3 bases, there was a span of 3 bases. The CDR3 has 12 residues. CDR3 region: CASSPQEETQYF. As DNA, the CDR3 is TGTGCCAGCTCACCACAGGAAGAGACCCAGTACTTC.

This clonotype was counted ten times or more. This chain uses TRBV6-2 or TRBV6-3 with TRBJ2-2; D not certain. This CDR3 comprises 12 residues. V was trimmed by 5 bases and J by 2 bases, leaving 3 bases between them. CDR1 is MNHEY, CDR2 SVGEGT, per germline. The CDR3 bases are TGTGCCAGCAGTACAAACACCGGGGAGCTGTTTTTT. Translating gives CASSTNTGELFF.

This clonotype has ten or more counts. V usage is TRBV10-2 and J usage is TRBJ2-7; a possible D gene is TRBD1 (5 bases). Germline lookup yields CDR1 WSHSY and CDR2 SAAADI. V was shortened by 7 bases and J by 1 base, with 14 bases between the two germline ends. The CDR3 loop spans 14 amino acids. The CDR3 DNA follows: TGCGCCAGCAAACAGGCAGGAGCTTCCTACGAGCAGTACTTC. Its translation is CASKQAGASYEQYF.

Many counts were recorded for this clonotype. The chain carries TRBV13 and TRBJ2-7; 11 bases match TRBD2. From germline, CDR1 is PRHDT and CDR2 FYEKMQ (reference sequence). J was trimmed by 2 bases and V by 4 bases; bases with no gene match: 7. This CDR3 is built from 16 residues. The CDR3 coding sequence is TGTGCCAGCAGCTCCCTTAGCGGGAGGGCCGCCTACGAGCAGTACTTC. This gives the protein CASSSLSGRAAYEQYF.

The sample holds many counts of this clonotype. The J gene is TRBJ1-5, the V gene TRBV2; D remains ambiguous. This CDR3 comprises 14 residues. Deletions cut 6 bases from V and 4 bases from J, with 13 bases between. Germline V gene lookup returns CDR1 SNHLY and CDR2 FYNNEI. In DNA, the CDR3 is TGTGCCAGCAGCCCCGGACGGGGAAATCAGCCCCAGCATTTT. Translation gives CASSPGRGNQPQHF.

The table lists this clonotype with a few counts. This chain connects TRBV20-1 to TRBJ2-7, with TRBD1 as a possible D gene (5 bases). The ends were cut back, 5 bases at V and 4 bases at J, with 12 bases in the middle. Germline V gene lookup returns CDR1 DFQATT and CDR2 SNEGSKA (reference sequence). This CDR3 contains 12 residues. In DNA, the CDR3 is TGCAGTGCTCGCCCAGGGTTTTACGAGCAGTACTTC. Encoded protein: CSARPGFYEQYF.

This clonotype was picked up many times. The CDR3 loop reads CSVEDGSPPSYEQYF. The CDR3 DNA follows: TGCAGCGTTGAGGATGGGTCCCCCCCCTCCTACGAGCAGTACTTC. This sequence joins TRBV29-1 and TRBJ2-7; D uncertain. In germline, CDR1 is SQVTM, CDR2 ANQGSEA. V gave up 3 bases and J gave up 0 bases, with 15 bases separating them. The CDR3 runs to 15 residues.

This clonotype is medium-sized. The chain carries TRBV3-1 and TRBJ1-1; D not certain. This CDR3 is built from 11 residues. V was clipped by 5 bases and J by 7 bases, with 8 bases between them. Per germline, CDR1 LGHDT and CDR2 YNNKEL (reference sequence). The CDR3 reads CASSNLGEAFF. The CDR3 DNA reads as TGTGCCAGCAGCAATCTAGGTGAAGCTTTCTTT.

In this sample, this clonotype turned up many times. The genes are TRBV29-1 and TRBJ2-1; 15 bases align to TRBD2. Germline CDR1 and CDR2: SQVTM and ANQGSEA. The V gene end was trimmed by 5 bases and the J gene end by 7 bases; junction bases not matched to a gene: 3. The CDR3 covers 14 residues. The CDR3: CSVRGLAGGNEQFF. As DNA, the CDR3 is TGCAGCGTTCGAGGACTAGCGGGAGGGAATGAGCAGTTCTTC.

This clonotype was picked up many times. This chain uses TRBV9 with TRBJ2-1, with 8 bases identical to TRBD2. This CDR3 is 17 amino acids long. The V gene end was trimmed by 4 bases and the J gene end by 1 base; junction bases not matched to a gene: 10. The germline gives CDR1 SGDLS, CDR2 YYNGEE. For the CDR3, the DNA is TGTGCCAGCAGCCCCCGAGGGCGGGGGGTATCCTACAATGAGCAGTTCTTC. It translates to CASSPRGRGVSYNEQFF.

This clonotype has more than one count but fewer than ten. The chain carries TRBV5-4 and TRBJ2-1; D might be TRBD2 (5 bases). Germline assignment: CDR1 SGHNT and CDR2 YYREEE (reference sequence). CDR3 length: 12 residues. Trimming left V 4 bases short and J 11 bases short, with 13 bases between. The CDR3 is CASSTDYAKQFF. As DNA, the CDR3 is TGTGCCAGCAGCACAGACTACGCGAAGCAGTTCTTC.

This chain links TRBV18 with TRBJ2-3, with TRBD1 identical over 10 bases. Germline CDR1 reads KGHSH; CDR2 reads LQKENI. V was clipped by 2 bases and J by 1 base; unmatched bases: 3. The CDR3 sequence is 16 residues long. The DNA of the CDR3 is TGTGCCAGCTCACCAGACGGGACAGGGGGCACAGATACGCAGTATTTT. It translates to CASSPDGTGGTDTQYF.

J is TRBJ2-3 and V is TRBV10-3, with D perhaps being TRBD1 or TRBD2 (5 bases each). The CDR3 runs to 14 residues. Germline CDR1 and CDR2: ENHRY and SYGVKD. V lost 6 bases to trimming and J lost 2 bases, with 12 bases between them. The CDR3 spells CAIRVEGNTDTQYF. CDR3 DNA sequence: TGTGCCATCAGAGTAGAGGGGAACACAGATACGCAGTATTTT.

The sample holds many counts of this clonotype. V gene TRBV20-1 combines with J gene TRBJ2-3, with D unclear. CDR1 and CDR2 (germline): DFQATT, SNEGSKA (reference sequence). The ends were cut back, 1 base at V and 0 bases at J, with 11 bases in the middle. CDR3 length: 15 residues. The CDR3 reads CSARVALASTDTQYF. Written as DNA, the CDR3 is TGCAGTGCTAGAGTCGCCTTGGCAAGCACAGATACGCAGTATTTT.